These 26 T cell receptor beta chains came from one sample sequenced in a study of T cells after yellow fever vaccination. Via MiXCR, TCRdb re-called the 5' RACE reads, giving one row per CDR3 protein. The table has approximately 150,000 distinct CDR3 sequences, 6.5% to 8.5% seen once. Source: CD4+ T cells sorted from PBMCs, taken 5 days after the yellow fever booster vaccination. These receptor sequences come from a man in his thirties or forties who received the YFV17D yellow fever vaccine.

The CDR3 sequence is CSARPPREGKVAGELFF. The CDR3 region has the DNA TGCAGTGCTAGGCCTCCGAGGGAGGGAAAAGTTGCCGGGGAGCTGTTTTTT. The chain recombines TRBV20-1 with TRBJ2-2; 7 bases are shared with TRBD2. V dropped 3 bases and J dropped 6; count of bases not matched to a gene: 16. Germline V gene data show CDR1 as DFQATT and CDR2 as SNEGSKA (reference sequence). The CDR3 has 17 residues.

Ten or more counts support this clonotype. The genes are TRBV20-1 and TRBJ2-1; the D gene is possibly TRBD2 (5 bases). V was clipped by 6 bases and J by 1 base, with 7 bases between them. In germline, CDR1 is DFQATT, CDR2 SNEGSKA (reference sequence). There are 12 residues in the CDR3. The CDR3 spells CSARESYNEQFF. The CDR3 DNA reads TGCAGTGCACGGGAATCCTACAATGAGCAGTTCTTC.

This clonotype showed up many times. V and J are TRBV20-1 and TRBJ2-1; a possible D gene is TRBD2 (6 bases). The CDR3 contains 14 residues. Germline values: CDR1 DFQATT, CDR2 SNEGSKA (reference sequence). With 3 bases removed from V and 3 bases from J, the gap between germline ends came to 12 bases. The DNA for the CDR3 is TGCAGTGCTAGGCGGGGTACTAACTACAATGAGCAGTTCTTC. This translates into CSARRGTNYNEQFF.

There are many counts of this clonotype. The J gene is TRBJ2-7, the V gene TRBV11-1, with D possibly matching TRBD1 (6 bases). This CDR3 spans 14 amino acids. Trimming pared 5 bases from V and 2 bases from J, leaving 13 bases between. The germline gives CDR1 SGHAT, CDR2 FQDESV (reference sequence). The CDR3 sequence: CASSKNRVTYEQYF. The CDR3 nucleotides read TGTGCCAGCAGCAAAAACAGGGTCACCTACGAGCAGTACTTC.

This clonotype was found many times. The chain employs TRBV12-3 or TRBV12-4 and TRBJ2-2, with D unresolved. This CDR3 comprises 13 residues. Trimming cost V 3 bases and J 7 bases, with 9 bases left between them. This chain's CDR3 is CASSFLDFGELFF. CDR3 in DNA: TGTGCCAGCAGTTTTTTGGATTTCGGGGAGCTGTTTTTT.

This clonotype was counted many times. The chain's CDR3 is CASSLGLAGISYEQYF. CDR3 DNA sequence: TGCGCCAGCAGCTTGGGGCTAGCGGGGATCTCCTACGAGCAGTACTTC. The chain recombines TRBV5-1 with TRBJ2-7; 9 bases are a match to TRBD2. The germline V gene encodes CDR1 SGHRS and CDR2 YFSETQ. This CDR3 contains 16 residues. V trimming: 0 bases; J trimming: 0 bases; junction bases outside the gene matches: 4. The variable domain in full, completed from reference TRBV5-1 and TRBJ2-7, reads KAGVTQTPRYLIKTRGQQVTLSCSPISGHRSVSWYQQTPGQGLQFLFEYFSETQRNKGNFPGRFSGRQFSNSRSEMNVSTLELGDSALYLCASSLGLAGISYEQYFGPGTRLTVT.

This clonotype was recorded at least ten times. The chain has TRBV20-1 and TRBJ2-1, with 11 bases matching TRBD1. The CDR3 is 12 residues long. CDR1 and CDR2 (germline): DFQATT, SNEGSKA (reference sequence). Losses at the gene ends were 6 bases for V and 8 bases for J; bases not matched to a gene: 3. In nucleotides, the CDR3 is TGCAGTGCCCGGACAGGGGGCGATGAGCAGTTCTTC. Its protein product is CSARTGGDEQFF.

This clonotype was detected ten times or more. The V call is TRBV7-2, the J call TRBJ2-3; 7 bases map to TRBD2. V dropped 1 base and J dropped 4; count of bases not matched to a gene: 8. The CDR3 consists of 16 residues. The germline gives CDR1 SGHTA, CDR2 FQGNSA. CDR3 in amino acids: CASSLGAGVASDTQYF. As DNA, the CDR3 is TGTGCCAGCAGCTTAGGCGCGGGAGTGGCTTCAGATACGCAGTATTTT.

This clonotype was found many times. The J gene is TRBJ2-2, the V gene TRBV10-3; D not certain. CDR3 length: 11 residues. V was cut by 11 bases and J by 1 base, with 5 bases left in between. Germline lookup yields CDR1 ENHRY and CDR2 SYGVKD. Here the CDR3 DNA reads TGTGCCTCTCAGAACACCGGGGAGCTGTTTTTT. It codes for CASQNTGELFF.

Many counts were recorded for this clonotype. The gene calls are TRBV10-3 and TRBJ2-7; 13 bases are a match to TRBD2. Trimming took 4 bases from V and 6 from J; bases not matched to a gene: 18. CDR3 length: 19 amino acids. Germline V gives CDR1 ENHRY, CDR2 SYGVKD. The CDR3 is CAISGGTGTSGIGGFEQYF. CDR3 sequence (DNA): TGTGCCATCAGTGGAGGCACCGGGACTAGCGGGATTGGGGGTTTCGAGCAGTACTTC.

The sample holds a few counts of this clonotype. The DNA of the CDR3 is TGCAGTGCTAGGGGGCAGGGGGATTTCTATGGCTACACCTTC. It translates to CSARGQGDFYGYTF. The V gene is TRBV20-1, the J gene TRBJ1-2; 7 bases are a match to TRBD1. The CDR3 has 14 amino acids. Looked up from germline, CDR1 is DFQATT and CDR2 is SNEGSKA (reference sequence). V gave up 3 bases and J gave up 4 bases; unmatched junction bases: 8.

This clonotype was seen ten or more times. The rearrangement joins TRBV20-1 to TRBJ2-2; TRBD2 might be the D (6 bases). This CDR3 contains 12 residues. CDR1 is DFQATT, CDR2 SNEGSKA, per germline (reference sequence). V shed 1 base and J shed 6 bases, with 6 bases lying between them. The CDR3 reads CSARGLAGELFF. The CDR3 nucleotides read TGCAGTGCTAGAGGACTAGCCGGGGAGCTGTTTTTT.

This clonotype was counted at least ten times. CDR3 residues: CASNKGTYGYTF. CDR3 DNA sequence: TGTGCCAGTAATAAGGGGACCTATGGCTACACCTTC. The gene calls are TRBV19 and TRBJ1-2, with D possibly matching TRBD1 (5 bases). Trimming pared 7 bases from V and 4 bases from J, leaving 10 bases between. Germline CDR1 reads LNHDA; CDR2 reads SQIVND (reference sequence). The CDR3 length is 12 residues.

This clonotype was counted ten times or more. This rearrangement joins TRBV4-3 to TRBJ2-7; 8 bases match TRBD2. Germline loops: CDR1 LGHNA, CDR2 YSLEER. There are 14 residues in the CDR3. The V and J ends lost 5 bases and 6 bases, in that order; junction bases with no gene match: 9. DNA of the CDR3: TGCGCCAGCAGCGAGGCGGGAGGTAGGGGCGAGCAGTACTTC. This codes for CASSEAGGRGEQYF.

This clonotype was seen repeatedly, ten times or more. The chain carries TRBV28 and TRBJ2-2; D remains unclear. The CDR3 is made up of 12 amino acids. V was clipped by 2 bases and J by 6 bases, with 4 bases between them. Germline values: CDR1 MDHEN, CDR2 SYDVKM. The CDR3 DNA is TGTGCCAGCAGTTTACTCGCCGGGGAGCTGTTTTTT. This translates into CASSLLAGELFF.

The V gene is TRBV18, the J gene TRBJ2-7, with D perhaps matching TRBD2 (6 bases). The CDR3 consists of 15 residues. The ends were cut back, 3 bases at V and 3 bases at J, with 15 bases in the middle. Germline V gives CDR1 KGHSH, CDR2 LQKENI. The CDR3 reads CASSPRGSGNYEQYF. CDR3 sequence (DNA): TGTGCCAGCTCACCCCGAGGTAGCGGCAACTACGAGCAGTACTTC.

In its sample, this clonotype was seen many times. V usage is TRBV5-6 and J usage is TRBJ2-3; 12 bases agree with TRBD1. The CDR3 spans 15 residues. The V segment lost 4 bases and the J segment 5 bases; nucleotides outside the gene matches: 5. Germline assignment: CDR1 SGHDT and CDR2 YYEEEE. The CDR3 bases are TGTGCCAGCAGCGGGGGGACAGGGGGCGTAGATACGCAGTATTTT. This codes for CASSGGTGGVDTQYF.

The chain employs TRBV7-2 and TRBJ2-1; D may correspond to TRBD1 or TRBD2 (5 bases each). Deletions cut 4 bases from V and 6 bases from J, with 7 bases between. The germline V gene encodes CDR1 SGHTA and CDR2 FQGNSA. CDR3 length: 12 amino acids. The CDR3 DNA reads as TGTGCCAGCAGCTGGGACCCCAATGAGCAGTTCTTC. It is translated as CASSWDPNEQFF. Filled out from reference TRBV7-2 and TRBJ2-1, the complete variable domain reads GAGVSQSPSNKVTEKGKDVELRCDPISGHTALYWYRQSLGQGLEFLIYFQGNSAPDKSGLPSDRFSAERTGGSVSTLTIQRTQQEDSAVYLCASSWDPNEQFFGPGTRLTVL.

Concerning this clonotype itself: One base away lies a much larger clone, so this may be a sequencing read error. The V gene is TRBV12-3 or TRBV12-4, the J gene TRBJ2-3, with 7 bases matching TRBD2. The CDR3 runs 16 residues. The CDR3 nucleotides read TGTGCCAGCAGCTTTTCCAACGGGAGGTGGGCAGATGCGCAGTATTTT. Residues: CASSFSNGRWADAQYF.

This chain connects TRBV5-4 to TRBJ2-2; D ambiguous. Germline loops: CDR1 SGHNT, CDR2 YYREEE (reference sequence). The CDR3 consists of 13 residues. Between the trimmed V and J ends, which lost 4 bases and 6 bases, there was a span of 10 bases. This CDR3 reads CASSLTVSGELFF. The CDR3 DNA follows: TGTGCCAGCAGCCTAACAGTTTCCGGGGAGCTGTTTTTT.

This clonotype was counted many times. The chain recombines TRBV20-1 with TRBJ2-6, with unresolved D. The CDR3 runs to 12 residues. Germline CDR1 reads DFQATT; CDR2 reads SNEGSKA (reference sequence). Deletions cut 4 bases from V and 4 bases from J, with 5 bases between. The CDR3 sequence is CSATEGANVLTF. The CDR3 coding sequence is TGCAGTGCTACCGAAGGGGCCAACGTCCTGACTTTC.

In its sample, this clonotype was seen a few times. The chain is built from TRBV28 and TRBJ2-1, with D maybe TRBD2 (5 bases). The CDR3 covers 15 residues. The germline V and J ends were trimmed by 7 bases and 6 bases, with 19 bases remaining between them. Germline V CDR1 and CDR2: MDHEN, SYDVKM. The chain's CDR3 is CASTPGGLGSNEQFF. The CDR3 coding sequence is TGTGCCAGCACCCCAGGAGGACTCGGTAGCAATGAGCAGTTCTTC.

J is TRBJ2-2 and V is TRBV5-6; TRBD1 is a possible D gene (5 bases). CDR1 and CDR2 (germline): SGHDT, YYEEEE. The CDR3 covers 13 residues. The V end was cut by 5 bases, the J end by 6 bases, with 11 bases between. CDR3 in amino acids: CASRRVGAGELFF. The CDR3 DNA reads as TGTGCCAGCAGACGTGTAGGGGCCGGGGAGCTGTTTTTT.

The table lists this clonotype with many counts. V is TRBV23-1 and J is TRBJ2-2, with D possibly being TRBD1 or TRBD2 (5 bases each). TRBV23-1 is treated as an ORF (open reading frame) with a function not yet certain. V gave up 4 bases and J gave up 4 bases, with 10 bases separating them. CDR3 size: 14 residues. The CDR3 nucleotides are TGCGCCAGCAGTCCGGGACGGCGCACCGGGGAGCTGTTTTTT. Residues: CASSPGRRTGELFF.

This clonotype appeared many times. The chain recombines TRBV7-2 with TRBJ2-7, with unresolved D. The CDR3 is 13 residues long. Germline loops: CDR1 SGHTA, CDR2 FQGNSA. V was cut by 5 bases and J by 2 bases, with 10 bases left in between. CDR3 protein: CASSPTAPYEQYF. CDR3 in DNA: TGTGCCAGCAGCCCAACAGCTCCCTACGAGCAGTACTTC.

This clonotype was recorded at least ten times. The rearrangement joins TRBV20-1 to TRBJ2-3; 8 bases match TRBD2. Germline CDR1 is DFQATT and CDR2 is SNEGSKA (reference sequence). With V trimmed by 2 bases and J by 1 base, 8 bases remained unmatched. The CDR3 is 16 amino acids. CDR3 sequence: CSARTWTSTRTDTQYF. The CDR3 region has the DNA TGCAGTGCTAGAACCTGGACTAGCACCCGCACAGATACGCAGTATTTT.